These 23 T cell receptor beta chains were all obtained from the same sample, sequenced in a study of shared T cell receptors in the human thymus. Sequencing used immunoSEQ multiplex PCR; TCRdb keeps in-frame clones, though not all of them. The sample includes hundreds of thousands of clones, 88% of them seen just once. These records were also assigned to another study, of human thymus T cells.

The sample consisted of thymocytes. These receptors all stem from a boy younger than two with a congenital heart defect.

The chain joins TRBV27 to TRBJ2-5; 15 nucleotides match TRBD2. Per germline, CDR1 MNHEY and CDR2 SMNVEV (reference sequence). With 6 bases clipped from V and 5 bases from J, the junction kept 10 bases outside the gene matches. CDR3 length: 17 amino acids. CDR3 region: CASRPGTSGRTDETQYF. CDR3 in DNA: TGTGCCAGCAGACCCGGGACTAGCGGGAGGACGGATGAGACCCAGTACTTC.

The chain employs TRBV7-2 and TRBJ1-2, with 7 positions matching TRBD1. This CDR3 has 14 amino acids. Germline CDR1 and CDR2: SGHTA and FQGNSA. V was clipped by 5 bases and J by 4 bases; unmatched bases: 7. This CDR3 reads CASSVGQTPYGYTF. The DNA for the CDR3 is TGTGCCAGCAGCGTGGGACAGACCCCCTATGGCTACACCTTC.

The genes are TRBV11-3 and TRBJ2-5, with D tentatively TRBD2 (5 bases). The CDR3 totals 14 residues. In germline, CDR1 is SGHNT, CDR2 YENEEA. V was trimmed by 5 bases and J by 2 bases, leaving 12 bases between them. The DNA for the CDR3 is TGTGCCAGCAGCCCCAATAGCGAACAAGAGACCCAGTACTTC. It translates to CASSPNSEQETQYF.

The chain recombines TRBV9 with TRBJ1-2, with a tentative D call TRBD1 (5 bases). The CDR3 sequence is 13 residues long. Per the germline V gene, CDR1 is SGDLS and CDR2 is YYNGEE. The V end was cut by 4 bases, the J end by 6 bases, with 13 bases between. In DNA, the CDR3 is TGTGCCAGCAGCCGGGGGAACGAGCATGGCTACACCTTC. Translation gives CASSRGNEHGYTF.

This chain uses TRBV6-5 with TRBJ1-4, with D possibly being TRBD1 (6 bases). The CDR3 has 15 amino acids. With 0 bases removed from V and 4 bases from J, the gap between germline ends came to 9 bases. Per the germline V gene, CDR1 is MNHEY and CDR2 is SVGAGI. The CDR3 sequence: CASSYSGQVNEKLFF. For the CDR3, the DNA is TGTGCCAGCAGTTACTCGGGACAAGTTAATGAAAAACTGTTTTTT.

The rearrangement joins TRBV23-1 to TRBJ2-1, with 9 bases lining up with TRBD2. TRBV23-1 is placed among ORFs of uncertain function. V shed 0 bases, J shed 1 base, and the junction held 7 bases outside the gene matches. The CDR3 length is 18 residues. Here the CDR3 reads CASSQSRGSGSSYNEQFF. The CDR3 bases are TGCGCCAGCAGTCAATCGAGAGGTAGCGGGAGTTCCTACAATGAGCAGTTCTTC.

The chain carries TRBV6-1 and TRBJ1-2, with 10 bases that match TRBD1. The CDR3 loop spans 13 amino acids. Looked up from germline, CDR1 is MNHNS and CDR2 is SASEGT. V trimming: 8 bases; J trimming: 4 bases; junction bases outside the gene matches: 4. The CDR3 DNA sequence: TGTGCCAGCTTCCGGACAGGGGGCTATGGCTACACCTTC. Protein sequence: CASFRTGGYGYTF.

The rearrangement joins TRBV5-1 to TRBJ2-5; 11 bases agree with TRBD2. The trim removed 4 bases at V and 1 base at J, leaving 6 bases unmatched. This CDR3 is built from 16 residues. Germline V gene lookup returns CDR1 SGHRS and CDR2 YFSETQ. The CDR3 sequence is CASSPQTSGAQETQYF. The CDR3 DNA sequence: TGCGCCAGCAGCCCCCAGACTAGCGGGGCCCAAGAGACCCAGTACTTC.

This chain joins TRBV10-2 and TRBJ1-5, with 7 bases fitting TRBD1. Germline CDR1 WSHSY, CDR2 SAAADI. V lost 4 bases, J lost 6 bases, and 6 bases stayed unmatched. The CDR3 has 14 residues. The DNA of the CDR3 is TGCGCCAGCAGTGTGGAACAGGGGTGTCAGCCCCAGCATTTT. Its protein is CASSVEQGCQPQHF.

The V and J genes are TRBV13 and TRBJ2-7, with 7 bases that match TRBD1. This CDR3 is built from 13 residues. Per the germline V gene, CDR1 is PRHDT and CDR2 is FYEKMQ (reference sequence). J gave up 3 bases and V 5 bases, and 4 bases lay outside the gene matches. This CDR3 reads CASSPRGSYEQYF. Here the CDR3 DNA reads TGTGCCAGCAGCCCCAGGGGGAGCTACGAGCAGTACTTC.

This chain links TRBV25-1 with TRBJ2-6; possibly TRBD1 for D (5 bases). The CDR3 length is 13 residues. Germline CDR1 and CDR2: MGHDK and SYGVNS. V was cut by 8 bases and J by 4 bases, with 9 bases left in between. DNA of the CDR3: TGTGCCAGCGGACAAACGGGGGCCAACGTCCTGACTTTC. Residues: CASGQTGANVLTF. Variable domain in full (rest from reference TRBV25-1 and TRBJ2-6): EADIYQTPRYLVIGTGKKITLECSQTMGHDKMYWYQQDPGMELHLIHYSYGVNSTEKGDLSSESTVSRIRTEHFPLTLESARPSHTSQYLCASGQTGANVLTFGAGSRLTVL.

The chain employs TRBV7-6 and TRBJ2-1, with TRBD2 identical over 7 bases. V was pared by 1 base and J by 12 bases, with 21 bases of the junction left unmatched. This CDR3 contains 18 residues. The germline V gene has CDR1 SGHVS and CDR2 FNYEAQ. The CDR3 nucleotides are TGTGCCAGCAGCTTAGTCCGACGTCGTAATCGGCGGGAGCTGGGGCAGTTCTTC. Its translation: CASSLVRRRNRRELGQFF.

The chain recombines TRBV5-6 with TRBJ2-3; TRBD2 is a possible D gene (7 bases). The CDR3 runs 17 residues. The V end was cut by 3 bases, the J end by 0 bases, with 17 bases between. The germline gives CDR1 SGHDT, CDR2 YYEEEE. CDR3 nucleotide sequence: TGTGCCAGCAGCTCGTATCAGCGGGACACTAGCACAGATACGCAGTATTTT. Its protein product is CASSSYQRDTSTDTQYF.

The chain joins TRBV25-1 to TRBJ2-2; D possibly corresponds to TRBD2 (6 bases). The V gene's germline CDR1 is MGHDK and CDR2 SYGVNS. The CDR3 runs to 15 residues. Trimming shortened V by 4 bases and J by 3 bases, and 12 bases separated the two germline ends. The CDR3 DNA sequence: TGTGCCAGCAGTGGATTGTGGGGGGACACCGGGGAGCTGTTTTTT. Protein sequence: CASSGLWGDTGELFF.

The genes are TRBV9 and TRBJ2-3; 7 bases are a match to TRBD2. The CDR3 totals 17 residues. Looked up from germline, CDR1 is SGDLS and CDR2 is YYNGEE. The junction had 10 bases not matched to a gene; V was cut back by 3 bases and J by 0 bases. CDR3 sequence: CASSGWGRDTSTDTQYF. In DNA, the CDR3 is TGTGCCAGCAGCGGTTGGGGGAGGGATACTAGCACAGATACGCAGTATTTT.

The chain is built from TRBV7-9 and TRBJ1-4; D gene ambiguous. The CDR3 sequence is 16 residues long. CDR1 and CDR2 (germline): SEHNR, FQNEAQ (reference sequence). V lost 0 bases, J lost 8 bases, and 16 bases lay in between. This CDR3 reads CASSLAAAPRREKLFF. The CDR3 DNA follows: TGTGCCAGCAGCTTAGCGGCAGCCCCTCGCAGGGAAAAACTGTTTTTT.

This CDR3 is CASSLTSGDYEQYF. For the CDR3, the DNA is TGTGCCAGCAGTCTCACCTCCGGGGACTACGAGCAGTACTTC. The gene calls are TRBV27 and TRBJ2-7; a weak D match, TRBD2 (5 bases). Germline V gene lookup returns CDR1 MNHEY and CDR2 SMNVEV (reference sequence). The ends were cut back, 5 bases at V and 3 bases at J, with 14 bases in the middle. The CDR3 runs to 14 residues.

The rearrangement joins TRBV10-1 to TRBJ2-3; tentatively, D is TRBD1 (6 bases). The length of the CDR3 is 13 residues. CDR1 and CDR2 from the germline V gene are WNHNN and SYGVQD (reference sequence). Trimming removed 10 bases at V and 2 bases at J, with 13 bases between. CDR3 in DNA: TGCGCCAACCAGGGGATTACCACAGATACGCAGTATTTT. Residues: CANQGITTDTQYF.

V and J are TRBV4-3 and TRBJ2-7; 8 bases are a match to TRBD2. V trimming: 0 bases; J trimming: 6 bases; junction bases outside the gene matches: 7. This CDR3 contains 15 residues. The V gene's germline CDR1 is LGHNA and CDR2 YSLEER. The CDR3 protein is CASSQDSLLAGEQYF. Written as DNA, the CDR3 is TGCGCCAGCAGCCAAGATTCGTTGCTAGCGGGCGAGCAGTACTTC.

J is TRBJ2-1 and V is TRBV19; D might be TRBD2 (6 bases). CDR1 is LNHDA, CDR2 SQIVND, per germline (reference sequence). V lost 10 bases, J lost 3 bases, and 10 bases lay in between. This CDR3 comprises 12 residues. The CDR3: CATRGNYNEQFF. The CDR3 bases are TGTGCCACCCGGGGGAACTACAATGAGCAGTTCTTC. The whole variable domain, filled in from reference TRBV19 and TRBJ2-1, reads DGGITQSPKYLFRKEGQNVTLSCEQNLNHDAMYWYRQDPGQGLRLIYYSQIVNDFQKGDIAEGYSVSREKKESFPLTVTSAQKNPTAFYLCATRGNYNEQFFGPGTRLTVL.

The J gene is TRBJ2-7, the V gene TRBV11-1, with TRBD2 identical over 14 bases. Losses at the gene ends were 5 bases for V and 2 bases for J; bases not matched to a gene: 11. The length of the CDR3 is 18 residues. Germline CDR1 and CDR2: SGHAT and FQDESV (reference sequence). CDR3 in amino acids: CASSRTSGRLSGPYEQYF. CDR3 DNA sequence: TGTGCCAGCAGCCGGACTAGCGGGAGGCTAAGTGGTCCCTACGAGCAGTACTTC.

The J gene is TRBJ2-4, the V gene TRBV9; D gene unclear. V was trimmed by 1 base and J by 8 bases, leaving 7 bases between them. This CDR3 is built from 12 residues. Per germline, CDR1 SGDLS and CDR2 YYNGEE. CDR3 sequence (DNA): TGTGCCAGCAGCGTACCGGGTGACATTCAGTACTTC. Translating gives CASSVPGDIQYF.

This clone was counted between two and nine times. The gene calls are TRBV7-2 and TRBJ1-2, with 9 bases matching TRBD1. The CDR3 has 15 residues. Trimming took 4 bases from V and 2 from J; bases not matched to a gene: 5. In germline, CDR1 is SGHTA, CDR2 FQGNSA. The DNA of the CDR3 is TGTGCCAGCAGCTCCGACAGGGGGGTCAACTATGGCTACACCTTC. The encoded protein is CASSSDRGVNYGYTF.